Presented here are 19 T cell receptor beta chains from one specimen sequenced in a study of T cells in Graves' hyperthyroidism and ophthalmopathy. The CDR3 regions of TCR beta were amplified from RNA transcripts. During a first-round RT-PCR of the TCR CDR3, the HTBI primer set was used. TCRdb ran MiXCR on the multiplex PCR reads and lists one entry per CDR3 protein. The sample holds roughly 510,000 distinct CDR3 sequences, around 21% seen once. What was sequenced was blood. The receptor set was obtained from a man aged 18 to 30 with Graves' hyperthyroidism.

To note about this clonotype: This may be a read error: a much more frequent sequence differs by one nucleotide. The rearrangement uses TRBV12-3 or TRBV12-4 and TRBJ1-2; D remains ambiguous. This CDR3 comprises 13 residues. The CDR3 loop reads CASSAQLTHGYSF. As DNA, the CDR3 is TGTGCCAGCAGTGCACAGTTAACGCATGGCTACTCCTTC.

A word on this clonotype: A read error may explain this, as a much larger clone is one base away. The chain combines TRBV5-4 with TRBJ2-5; possible D gene TRBD2, 5 bases. Trimming took off 4 bases at V and 5 bases at J, with 18 bases between the two ends. The germline V gene encodes CDR1 SGHNT and CDR2 YYREEE (reference sequence). There are 15 residues in the CDR3. The CDR3 spells CASSHKTRENETQYF. The CDR3 DNA reads as TGTGCCAGCAGCCACAAGACACGGGAAAATGAGACCCAGTACTTC.

The CDR3 sequence is CASSVEGVSTDTQYF. CDR3 sequence (DNA): TGTGCCAGCAGCGTAGAGGGCGTTTCCACAGATACGCAGTATTTT. The V and J genes are TRBV9 and TRBJ2-3; no reliable D call. The V gene's germline CDR1 is SGDLS and CDR2 YYNGEE. The V gene lost 0 bases and the J gene lost 2 bases, with 10 bases spanning the gap. This CDR3 is 15 amino acids long.

At least ten counts were recorded for this clonotype. This rearrangement joins TRBV28 to TRBJ2-7; 8 nucleotides align to TRBD2. Trimming at V came to 5 bases and at J to 2 bases, leaving 2 bases not matched to a gene. Germline assignment: CDR1 MDHEN and CDR2 SYDVKM. The CDR3 is 13 amino acids. This chain's CDR3 is CASSGGGPYEQYF. The CDR3 DNA follows: TGTGCCAGCAGTGGCGGGGGGCCCTACGAGCAGTACTTC.

Comment on this clonotype: At one end the junction does not follow the germline gene, possibly because of a read error. J is TRBJ1-3 and V is TRBV12-3 or TRBV12-4; D not certain. The CDR3 runs 17 residues. As DNA, the CDR3 is TGTGCCAGCAGTTTTGGCGCCCGAGGACCGTCTGGAAACACCGTATATTTT. It specifies CASSFGARGPSGNTVYF.

The chain combines TRBV5-5 with TRBJ1-1; D uncertain. Trimming removed 3 bases from V and 1 base from J, with 16 bases in between. Looked up from germline, CDR1 is SGHKS and CDR2 is YYEKEE (reference sequence). The CDR3 runs to 16 residues. Here the CDR3 reads CASSYLQRRGNTEAFF. The CDR3 nucleotides are TGTGCCAGCAGCTATCTCCAAAGACGGGGGAACACTGAAGCTTTCTTT.

At least ten counts were recorded for this clonotype. The genes are TRBV30 and TRBJ2-7; D remains unclear. The V and J ends lost 0 bases and 2 bases respectively, with 5 bases between them. Germline lookup yields CDR1 GTSNPN and CDR2 SVGIG (reference sequence). The CDR3 extends over 12 amino acids. CDR3 coding DNA: TGTGCCTGGAGTGTTTTGGCCTACGAGCAGTACTTC. Its translation: CAWSVLAYEQYF.

This chain links TRBV5-1 with TRBJ2-7; TRBD1 agrees at 8 bases. The trim removed 5 bases at V and 6 bases at J, leaving 10 bases unmatched. This CDR3 comprises 14 residues. The germline gives CDR1 SGHRS, CDR2 YFSETQ. Here the CDR3 reads CASRIGTGVLEQYF. CDR3 DNA sequence: TGCGCCAGCAGGATCGGGACAGGCGTCCTCGAGCAGTACTTC.

In its sample, this clonotype was seen many times. This chain connects TRBV5-1 to TRBJ2-7; D unclear. With 0 bases removed from V and 9 bases from J, the gap between germline ends came to 10 bases. This CDR3 region has 12 residues. Germline CDR1 SGHRS, CDR2 YFSETQ. In nucleotides, the CDR3 is TGCGCCAGCAGCTTGGGGGTTACGGGGCAGTACTTC. Its translation is CASSLGVTGQYF.

This clonotype came up many times. V gene TRBV6-5 combines with J gene TRBJ2-7; TRBD1 matches 10 bases. The CDR3 covers 15 residues. Germline V gene sequence: CDR1 MNHEY, CDR2 SVGAGI. The V and J ends lost 0 bases and 4 bases, in that order; junction bases with no gene match: 3. The CDR3 coding sequence is TGTGCCAGCAGTTACTCGCGGGACAGGGGTTACGAGCAGTACTTC. It encodes CASSYSRDRGYEQYF.

This clonotype was seen ten or more times. This sequence joins TRBV29-1 and TRBJ1-1; 7 bases are a match to TRBD1. V gave up 6 bases and J gave up 3 bases; unmatched junction bases: 16. The length of the CDR3 is 16 residues. Germline lookup yields CDR1 SQVTM and CDR2 ANQGSEA. In nucleotides, the CDR3 is TGCAGCGTCAAATTTCGGGGACAGCGGCGGGACACTGAAGCTTTCTTT. Translation: CSVKFRGQRRDTEAFF. Full variable domain (rest looked up from reference TRBV29-1 and TRBJ1-1): SAVISQKPSRDICQRGTSLTIQCQVDSQVTMMFWYRQQPGQSLTLIATANQGSEATYESGFVIDKFPISRPNLTFSTLTVSNMSPEDSSIYLCSVKFRGQRRDTEAFFGQGTRLTVV.

This clonotype was counted once. V and J are TRBV28 and TRBJ1-2; D is perhaps TRBD1 (5 bases). Germline assignment: CDR1 MDHEN and CDR2 SYDVKM. Trimming stripped 5 bases from V and 4 bases from J, with 17 bases between. CDR3 length: 15 residues. CDR3 loop: CASSPPGTAAYGYTF. CDR3 nucleotides: TGTGCCAGCAGTCCACCGGGGACGGCCGCCTATGGCTACACCTTC.

This clonotype has ten or more counts. V and J are TRBV27 and TRBJ1-2, with 10 bases lining up with TRBD1. This CDR3 is built from 13 residues. Germline lookup yields CDR1 MNHEY and CDR2 SMNVEV (reference sequence). V trimming: 6 bases; J trimming: 5 bases; junction bases outside the gene matches: 3. The CDR3 nucleotides are TGTGCCAGCAGCTGGGGACAGGGGTATGGCTACACCTTC. Residues: CASSWGQGYGYTF.

The chain carries TRBV7-6 and TRBJ2-7; 11 nucleotides agree with TRBD1. The CDR3 is made up of 15 amino acids. The germline V gene encodes CDR1 SGHVS and CDR2 FNYEAQ. The V and J ends lost 4 bases and 5 bases, in that order; junction bases with no gene match: 7. CDR3 sequence: CASSSRTGGWHEQYF. CDR3 in DNA: TGTGCCAGCAGCTCCAGGACAGGGGGCTGGCACGAGCAGTACTTC.

This clonotype was counted ten times or more. The gene calls are TRBV28 and TRBJ2-5; D might be TRBD1 or TRBD2, each matching 5 bases. The CDR3 extends over 13 amino acids. Per germline, CDR1 MDHEN and CDR2 SYDVKM. V gave up 3 bases and J gave up 3 bases, with 8 bases separating them. CDR3 loop: CASSLGVEETQYF. CDR3 nucleotide sequence: TGTGCCAGCAGTTTGGGGGTAGAAGAGACCCAGTACTTC.

This clonotype was seen many times. V gene TRBV6-1 combines with J gene TRBJ1-3, with TRBD1 as a possible D gene (5 bases). The CDR3 covers 12 residues. Trimming took off 6 bases at V and 3 bases at J, with 6 bases between the two ends. Germline loops: CDR1 MNHNS, CDR2 SASEGT. The CDR3 loop is CASRGLGNTIYF. The CDR3 DNA follows: TGTGCCAGCAGGGGGCTTGGAAACACCATATATTTT.

This clonotype has ten or more counts. The CDR3 nucleotides are TGTGCCAGTAGTATATGGTTGCTCAGCGGAAATCAGCCCCAGCATTTT. Its protein product is CASSIWLLSGNQPQHF. The V gene is TRBV19, the J gene TRBJ1-5; D is unresolved. CDR3 length equals 16 residues. V was cut by 2 bases and J by 4 bases, with 15 bases left in between. Per germline, CDR1 LNHDA and CDR2 SQIVND (reference sequence).

This clonotype was seen at least ten times. The DNA for the CDR3 is TGCAGTGCTACCGGGGGCCCAGGGATGAACACTGAAGCTTTCTTT. Protein: CSATGGPGMNTEAFF. The gene calls are TRBV20-1 and TRBJ1-1; TRBD1 might be the D (6 bases). Germline V gene lookup returns CDR1 DFQATT and CDR2 SNEGSKA (reference sequence). There are 15 residues in the CDR3. Trimming pared 4 bases from V and 0 bases from J, leaving 15 bases between.

This clonotype was counted between two and nine times. V gene TRBV3-1 combines with J gene TRBJ2-5, with D unclear. Trimming removed 4 bases at V and 4 bases at J, with 10 bases between. The CDR3 sequence is 13 residues long. Germline loops: CDR1 LGHDT, CDR2 YNNKEL (reference sequence). This CDR3 is CASSRMAVETQYF. As DNA, the CDR3 is TGTGCCAGCAGCCGTATGGCGGTAGAGACCCAGTACTTC.